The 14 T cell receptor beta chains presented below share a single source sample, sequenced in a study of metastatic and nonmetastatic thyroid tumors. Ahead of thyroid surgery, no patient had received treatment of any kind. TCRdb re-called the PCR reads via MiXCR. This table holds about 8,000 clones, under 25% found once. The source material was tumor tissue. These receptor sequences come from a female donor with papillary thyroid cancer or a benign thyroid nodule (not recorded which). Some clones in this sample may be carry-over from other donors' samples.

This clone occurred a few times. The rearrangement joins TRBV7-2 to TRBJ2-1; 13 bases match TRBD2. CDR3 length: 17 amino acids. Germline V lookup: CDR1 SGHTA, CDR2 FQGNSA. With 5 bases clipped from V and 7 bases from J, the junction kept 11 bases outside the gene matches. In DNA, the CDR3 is TGTGCCAGCAGCGGAATGTGGACTAGCGGGAGTAGAAATGAGCAGTTCTTC. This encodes CASSGMWTSGSRNEQFF.

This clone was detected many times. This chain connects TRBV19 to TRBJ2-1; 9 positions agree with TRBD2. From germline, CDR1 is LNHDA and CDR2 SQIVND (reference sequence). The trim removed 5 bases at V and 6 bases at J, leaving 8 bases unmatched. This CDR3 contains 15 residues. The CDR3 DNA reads TGTGCCAGTAGTGAAGGGACTAGCAGGGTCAATGAGCAGTTCTTC. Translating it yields CASSEGTSRVNEQFF.

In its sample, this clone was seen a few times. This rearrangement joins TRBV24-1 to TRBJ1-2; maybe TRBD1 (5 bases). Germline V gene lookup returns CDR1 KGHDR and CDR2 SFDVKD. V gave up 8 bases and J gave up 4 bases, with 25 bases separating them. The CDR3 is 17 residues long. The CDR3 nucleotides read TGTGCCACCAACCAAGCCGAGCGCGGGGGTCCTACCTATGGCTACACCTTC. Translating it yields CATNQAERGGPTYGYTF.

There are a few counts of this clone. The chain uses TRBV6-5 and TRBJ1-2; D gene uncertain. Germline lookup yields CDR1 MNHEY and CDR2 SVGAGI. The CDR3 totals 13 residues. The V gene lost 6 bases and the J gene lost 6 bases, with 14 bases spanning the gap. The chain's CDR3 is CASSYPMCNGYTF. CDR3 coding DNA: TGTGCCAGCAGCTACCCCATGTGTAATGGCTACACCTTC.

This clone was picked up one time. In DNA form, the CDR3 reads TGCAGTGCTCCCTCTTCTATTTCCGGGGTTCCACCCTACGAGCAGTACTTC. It is translated as CSAPSSISGVPPYEQYF. This chain connects TRBV20-1 to TRBJ2-7; possible D gene TRBD2, 5 bases. The germline CDR1 and CDR2 sequences are DFQATT and SNEGSKA (reference sequence). The ends were cut back, 5 bases at V and 2 bases at J, with 25 bases in the middle. The CDR3 is 17 residues long.

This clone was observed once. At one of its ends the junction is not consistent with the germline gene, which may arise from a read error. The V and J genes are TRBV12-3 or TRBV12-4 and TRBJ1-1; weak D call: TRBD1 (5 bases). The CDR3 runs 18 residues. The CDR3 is CASSLIGSSGLTSTEDFF. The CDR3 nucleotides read TGTGCCAGCAGTTTGATCGGTTCCTCGGGACTCACGTCCACTGAAGATTTCTTT.

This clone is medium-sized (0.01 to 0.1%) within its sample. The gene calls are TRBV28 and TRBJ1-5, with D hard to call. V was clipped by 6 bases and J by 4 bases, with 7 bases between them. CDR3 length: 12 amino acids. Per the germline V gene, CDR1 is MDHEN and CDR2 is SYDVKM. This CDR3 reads CASRTNNQPQHF. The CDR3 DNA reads TGTGCCAGCAGGACGAATAATCAGCCCCAGCATTTT. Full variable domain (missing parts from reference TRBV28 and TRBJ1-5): DVKVTQSSRYLVKRTGEKVFLECVQDMDHENMFWYRQDPGLGLRLIYFSYDVKMKEKGDIPEGYSVSREKKERFSLILESASTNQTSMYLCASRTNNQPQHFGDGTRLSIL.

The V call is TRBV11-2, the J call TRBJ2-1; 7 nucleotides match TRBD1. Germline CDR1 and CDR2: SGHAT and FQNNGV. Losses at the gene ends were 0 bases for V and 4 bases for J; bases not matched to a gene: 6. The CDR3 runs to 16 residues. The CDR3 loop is CASSLDGQVTYNEQFF. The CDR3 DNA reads TGTGCCAGCAGCTTAGATGGACAGGTCACTTACAATGAGCAGTTCTTC.

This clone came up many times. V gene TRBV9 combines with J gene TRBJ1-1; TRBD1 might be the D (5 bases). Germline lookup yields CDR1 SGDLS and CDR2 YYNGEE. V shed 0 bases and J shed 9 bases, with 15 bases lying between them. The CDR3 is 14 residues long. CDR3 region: CASSVAPLAGKAFF. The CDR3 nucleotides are TGTGCCAGCAGCGTAGCTCCCTTGGCAGGGAAAGCTTTCTTT.

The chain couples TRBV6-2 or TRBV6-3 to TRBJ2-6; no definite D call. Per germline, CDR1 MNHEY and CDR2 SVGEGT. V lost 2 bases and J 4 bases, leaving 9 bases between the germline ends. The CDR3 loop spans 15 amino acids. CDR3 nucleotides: TGTGCCAGCAGTTACGGTCAGGAAGGGGCCAACGTCCTGACTTTC. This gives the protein CASSYGQEGANVLTF.

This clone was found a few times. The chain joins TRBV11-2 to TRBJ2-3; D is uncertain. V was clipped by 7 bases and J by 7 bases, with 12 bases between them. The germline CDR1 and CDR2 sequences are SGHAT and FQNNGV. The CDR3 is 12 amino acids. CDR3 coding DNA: TGTGCCAGCAACTACAATTGTTATACGCAGTATTTT. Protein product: CASNYNCYTQYF.

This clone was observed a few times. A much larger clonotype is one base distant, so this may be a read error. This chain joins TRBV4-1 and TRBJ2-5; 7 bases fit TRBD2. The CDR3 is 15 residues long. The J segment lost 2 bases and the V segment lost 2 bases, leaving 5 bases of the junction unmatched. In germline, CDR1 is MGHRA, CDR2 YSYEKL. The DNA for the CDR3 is TGCGCCAGCAGCCAATCCCTGGGGGGGCAAGAGACCCAGTACTTC. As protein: CASSQSLGGQETQYF.

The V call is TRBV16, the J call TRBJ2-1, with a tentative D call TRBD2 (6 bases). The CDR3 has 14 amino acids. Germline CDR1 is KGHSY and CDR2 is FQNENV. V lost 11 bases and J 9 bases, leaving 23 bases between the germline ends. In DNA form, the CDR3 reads TGTGCCGCCGCGGGGTCCCAGCCAAGTAGTGAGCAGTTCTTC. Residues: CAAAGSQPSSEQFF.

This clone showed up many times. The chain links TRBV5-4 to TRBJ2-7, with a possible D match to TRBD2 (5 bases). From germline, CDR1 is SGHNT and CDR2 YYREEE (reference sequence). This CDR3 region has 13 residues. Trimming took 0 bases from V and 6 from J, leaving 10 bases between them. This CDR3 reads CASSLAPRGEQYF. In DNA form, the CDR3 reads TGTGCCAGCAGCTTGGCCCCACGGGGCGAGCAGTACTTC.